The present T cell receptor beta chain was sequenced within a study of blood T cell repertoires in COVID-19. This table comes from immunoSEQ multiplex PCR, and its TCRdb copy is limited to in-frame clones, with some not included. Here the sample spans tens of thousands of clones, 78% being singletons. This receptor was identified in a man aged 55 to 70 with COVID-19, enrolled during active disease. The specimen sequenced was peripheral blood.

This CDR3 is CASSQGQTKRNTIYF. The CDR3 region has the DNA TGTGCCAGCTCACAGGGACAGACCAAAAGAAACACCATATATTTT. This sequence joins TRBV18 and TRBJ1-3, with TRBD1 matching 7 bases. J gave up 5 bases and V 4 bases, and 8 bases lay outside the gene matches. The V gene's germline CDR1 is KGHSH and CDR2 LQKENI. The CDR3 covers 15 residues. Based on the CDR3 plus reference TRBV18 and TRBJ1-3, the full variable domain is NAGVMQNPRHLVRRRGQEARLRCSPMKGHSHVYWYRQLPEEGLKFMVYLQKENIIDESGMPKERFSAEFPKEGPSILRIQQVVRGDSAAYFCASSQGQTKRNTIYFGEGSWLTVV.